These 21 T cell receptor beta chains originate from one sample sequenced in a study of T-cell memory formation after mild COVID-19. TCRdb passed the 5' RACE reads through MiXCR, listing each CDR3 protein once. This table holds about 250,000 distinct CDR3 sequences, roughly 14% found once. The specimen sequenced was PBMCs or a T cell subset sorted from them (not recorded which). Source of these receptors: an adult woman who had mild COVID-19 (a few samples of this study predate the infection). Cell type and time point are not known.

There are a few counts of this clonotype. This chain uses TRBV5-1 with TRBJ1-1; perhaps TRBD1 as D (6 bases). Per the germline V gene, CDR1 is SGHRS and CDR2 is YFSETQ. This CDR3 contains 14 residues. Trimming removed 3 bases at V and 11 bases at J, with 20 bases between. DNA of the CDR3: TGCGCCAGCAGCTACGAGGGGGGAAATTCTTGGGCTTTCTTT. It encodes CASSYEGGNSWAFF.

This clonotype was detected ten times or more. This rearrangement joins TRBV12-3 or TRBV12-4 to TRBJ2-7; a possible D gene is TRBD1 (6 bases). Between the trimmed V and J ends, which lost 6 bases and 3 bases, there was a span of 18 bases. There are 15 residues in the CDR3. The CDR3 here is CASSPTGPVNYEQYF. CDR3 nucleotide sequence: TGTGCCAGCAGCCCGACAGGACCAGTGAACTACGAGCAGTACTTC.

V gene TRBV28 combines with J gene TRBJ2-2; D is uncertain. Trimming shortened V by 3 bases and J by 2 bases, and 10 bases separated the two germline ends. The CDR3 loop spans 15 amino acids. Germline CDR1 reads MDHEN; CDR2 reads SYDVKM. The DNA for the CDR3 is TGTGCCAGCAGTTTCAACTACCTAAACACCGGGGAGCTGTTTTTT. Amino acids: CASSFNYLNTGELFF.

This clonotype was counted at least ten times. The chain is built from TRBV3-1 and TRBJ2-4; TRBD1 is a possible D gene (6 bases). CDR3 length equals 17 residues. V lost 2 bases and J lost 0, with 14 bases in between. The V gene's germline CDR1 is LGHDT and CDR2 YNNKEL (reference sequence). As DNA, the CDR3 is TGTGCCAGCAGCCAATCCAACAGGGCACTAGCCAAAAACATTCAGTACTTC. Its translation is CASSQSNRALAKNIQYF.

This clonotype has more than one count but fewer than ten. This rearrangement joins TRBV4-1 to TRBJ1-1; D unresolved. The germline V and J ends were trimmed by 1 base and 5 bases, with 14 bases remaining between them. Per germline, CDR1 MGHRA and CDR2 YSYEKL. This CDR3 is built from 15 residues. Here the CDR3 reads CASSQVLSLGTEAFF. The CDR3 DNA reads TGCGCCAGCAGCCAAGTTCTTTCTTTGGGGACTGAAGCTTTCTTT.

The table lists this clonotype with a few counts. V gene TRBV3-1 combines with J gene TRBJ2-7; TRBD2 matches 9 bases. Germline lookup yields CDR1 LGHDT and CDR2 YNNKEL (reference sequence). Trimming took 6 bases from V and 3 from J; bases not matched to a gene: 3. This CDR3 is 13 amino acids long. DNA for the CDR3: TGTGCCAGCAGGTTGACTAGCGGCTACGAGCAGTACTTC. Protein sequence: CASRLTSGYEQYF.

This chain connects TRBV4-2 to TRBJ2-4; D call uncertain. V lost 1 base to trimming and J lost 6 bases, with 10 bases between them. The length of the CDR3 is 14 residues. Looked up from germline, CDR1 is LGHNA and CDR2 is YNFKEQ. Here the CDR3 reads CASSQAGDTNIQYF. DNA of the CDR3: TGTGCCAGCAGCCAAGCCGGCGATACAAACATTCAGTACTTC.

The J gene is TRBJ1-1, the V gene TRBV7-9; tentatively, D is TRBD1 (6 bases). Trimming took off 5 bases at V and 1 base at J, with 20 bases between the two ends. This CDR3 has 17 residues. CDR1 and CDR2 (germline): SEHNR, FQNEAQ (reference sequence). The CDR3 loop reads CASSAKTALGGNTEAFF. The CDR3 bases are TGTGCCAGCAGCGCTAAGACCGCCCTAGGGGGGAACACTGAAGCTTTCTTT.

This clonotype was counted many times. V usage is TRBV7-9 and J usage is TRBJ2-7; a possible D gene is TRBD1 (5 bases). CDR1 is SEHNR and CDR2 is FQNEAQ in the germline V gene (reference sequence). Trimming pared 1 base from V and 0 bases from J, leaving 10 bases between. CDR3 length: 15 amino acids. The CDR3 DNA follows: TGTGCCAGCAGCTTAGAGCAGGGCCGCTCCTACGAGCAGTACTTC. Its translation is CASSLEQGRSYEQYF.

The chain uses TRBV2 and TRBJ1-5; no clear D. Deletions cut 7 bases from V and 3 bases from J, with 10 bases between. CDR1 SNHLY and CDR2 FYNNEI come from the germline V gene. The CDR3 extends over 13 amino acids. In DNA form, the CDR3 reads TGTGCCAGCATGAAAGAACTCAATCAGCCCCAGCATTTT. Translation gives CASMKELNQPQHF.

This chain connects TRBV12-3 or TRBV12-4 to TRBJ2-3; 9 bases match TRBD1. The CDR3 length is 14 residues. V shed 6 bases and J 3 bases; nucleotides not matched to a gene: 4. In nucleotides, the CDR3 is TGTGCCAGCAGGGCACAGGGGGCAACAGATACGCAGTATTTT. Amino acid sequence: CASRAQGATDTQYF.

The chain combines TRBV12-5 with TRBJ1-5; D is unclear. V was cut by 5 bases and J by 0 bases, with 17 bases left in between. CDR3 length: 17 residues. Germline V lookup: CDR1 LGHNT, CDR2 FRNRAP. CDR3 loop: CASGPVGTDLSNQPQHF. The CDR3 region has the DNA TGTGCTAGTGGTCCGGTAGGCACAGACCTTAGCAATCAGCCCCAGCATTTT.

This clonotype was seen ten or more times. The chain links TRBV7-9 to TRBJ1-1, with no clear D. Deletions cut 2 bases from V and 4 bases from J, with 8 bases between. CDR1 SEHNR and CDR2 FQNEAQ come from the germline V gene (reference sequence). CDR3 length: 13 amino acids. The CDR3 loop reads CASSLIGPTEAFF. CDR3 bases: TGTGCCAGCAGCTTAATAGGGCCCACTGAAGCTTTCTTT.

This clonotype was observed a handful of times. The rearrangement links TRBV20-1 to TRBJ1-5; TRBD1 agrees at 8 bases. V shed 3 bases and J 4 bases; nucleotides not matched to a gene: 5. CDR3 size: 14 residues. The germline V gene has CDR1 DFQATT and CDR2 SNEGSKA (reference sequence). The CDR3 region has the DNA TGCAGTGCTAGCCGACAGGGGTGGAATCAGCCCCAGCATTTT. Translated: CSASRQGWNQPQHF.

A few counts support this clonotype. This sequence joins TRBV12-3 or TRBV12-4 and TRBJ1-1; the match to TRBD1 covers 7 bases. V lost 1 base and J lost 4; bases outside the gene matches: 6. This CDR3 region has 15 residues. The CDR3 DNA reads as TGTGCCAGCAGTTTAGAGTTGGGACAGAGCACTGAAGCTTTCTTT. The encoded protein is CASSLELGQSTEAFF.

This clonotype occurred many times. The genes are TRBV18 and TRBJ2-5, with D hard to call. Trimming took 4 bases from V and 4 from J, leaving 16 bases between them. From germline, CDR1 is KGHSH and CDR2 LQKENI. The CDR3 is 15 residues long. CDR3 sequence reads: CASSRPAIFAETQYF. The CDR3 DNA is TGTGCCAGCTCACGCCCGGCCATCTTTGCAGAGACCCAGTACTTC.

This clonotype was detected a few times. The V call is TRBV9, the J call TRBJ2-1; 12 bases line up with TRBD2. Germline V gene data show CDR1 as SGDLS and CDR2 as YYNGEE. The J segment lost 9 bases and the V segment lost 3 bases, leaving 10 bases of the junction unmatched. The length of the CDR3 is 16 residues. CDR3 sequence (DNA): TGTGCCAGCAGCGGGGTGACTAGCGGGAGAGGACCTGAGCAGTTCTTC. It yields the protein CASSGVTSGRGPEQFF.

This CDR3 reads CASSGTGARNTEAFF. The CDR3 DNA reads as TGCGCCAGCAGCGGAACCGGGGCACGGAACACTGAAGCTTTCTTT. The chain employs TRBV5-1 and TRBJ1-1; D is perhaps TRBD1 (5 bases). Trimming took 4 bases from V and 1 from J, leaving 14 bases between them. The CDR3 consists of 15 residues. Per germline, CDR1 SGHRS and CDR2 YFSETQ.

The chain links TRBV4-1 to TRBJ2-2, with D uncertain. V dropped 4 bases and J dropped 3 bases, with 15 bases sitting between them. The germline CDR1 and CDR2 sequences are MGHRA and YSYEKL. The CDR3 consists of 16 residues. The DNA of the CDR3 is TGCGCCAGCAGCCGTTCCTCGGTCGCCTACACCGGGGAGCTGTTTTTT. It translates to CASSRSSVAYTGELFF.

Only a few counts were recorded for this clonotype. A junction boundary mismatches the germline segment, possibly from a read error. The chain joins TRBV5-5 to TRBJ1-2; D unclear. This CDR3 is built from 10 residues. Germline V gives CDR1 SGHKS, CDR2 YYEKEE (reference sequence). The CDR3 DNA follows: TGTGCCAGCATCCGAGAGGGAGATCCATTC. It is translated as CASIREGDPF.

This clonotype appeared a few times. V gene TRBV9 combines with J gene TRBJ1-1; 11 bases line up with TRBD1. CDR1 and CDR2 (germline): SGDLS, YYNGEE. The V and J ends lost 0 bases and 3 bases, in that order; junction bases with no gene match: 1. CDR3 size: 15 residues. CDR3 DNA: TGTGCCAGCAGCGTAGGGACAGGGGGCCACACTGAAGCTTTCTTT. Translating it yields CASSVGTGGHTEAFF.